This TCR beta chain was sequenced in a study of response to subunit inactivated influenza vaccine (dated by TCRdb to the late 2010s). Background on the whole study: Deep quantitative profiling of the T cell receptor repertoire was used in the study to follow responses to a trivalent subunit inactivated influenza vaccine.

The paper as a whole reports these results and caveats: According to the authors, only a limited number of new T cells may be recruited by each seasonal influenza vaccination.

The CDR3 starts with the cysteine, ends with the phenylalanine, and has 13 residues. Of the read, only the CDR3 DNA is kept; its 39 bases are in frame from base 1. Per the germline V gene (reference sequence), SGHNT is the CDR1 and YYREEE is the CDR2. V is pared back by 8 bases and J by 6 bases, with 15 bases lying between the germline termini. Library construction relied on RT-PCR. TCRdb records Illumina HiSeq 2500 as the sequencer. TCRdb itself trimmed the public reads at Q25 with fastp, ran MiXCR and retained productive beta chains. A single entry per CDR3 protein holds the most common genes and DNA from its merged rows. The sample table contains roughly 700,000 distinct CDR3 sequences; only one count was recorded for 11% to 15% of them. The ten largest clonotypes hold approximately 7% of the sample. Points on this clonotype: Its antigen remains undetermined. No much larger clone exists at a distance of one base, and base qualities are not known.

The chain employs TRBV5-4 and TRBJ2-1; the D gene is tentatively TRBD1 or TRBD2, each matching 5 bases. The specimen comprised PBMCs from blood, sampled 14 days before vaccination. The receptor was derived from a man between 50 and 59 years old who received an inactivated influenza vaccine. Donor details come from another sample of the same person, matched by shared clones. The base sequence is TGTGCCAGGAGCCCTGGGGGTTTCAATGAGCAGTTCTTC. Protein translation: CARSPGGFNEQFF. The full variable domain, completed from the reference TRBV5-4 and TRBJ2-1 proteins outside the CDR3, reads ETGVTQSPTHLIKTRGQQVTLRCSSQSGHNTVSWYQQALGQGPQFIFQYYREEENGRGNFPPRFSGLQFPNYSSELNVNALELDDSALYLCARSPGGFNEQFFGPGTRLTVL.